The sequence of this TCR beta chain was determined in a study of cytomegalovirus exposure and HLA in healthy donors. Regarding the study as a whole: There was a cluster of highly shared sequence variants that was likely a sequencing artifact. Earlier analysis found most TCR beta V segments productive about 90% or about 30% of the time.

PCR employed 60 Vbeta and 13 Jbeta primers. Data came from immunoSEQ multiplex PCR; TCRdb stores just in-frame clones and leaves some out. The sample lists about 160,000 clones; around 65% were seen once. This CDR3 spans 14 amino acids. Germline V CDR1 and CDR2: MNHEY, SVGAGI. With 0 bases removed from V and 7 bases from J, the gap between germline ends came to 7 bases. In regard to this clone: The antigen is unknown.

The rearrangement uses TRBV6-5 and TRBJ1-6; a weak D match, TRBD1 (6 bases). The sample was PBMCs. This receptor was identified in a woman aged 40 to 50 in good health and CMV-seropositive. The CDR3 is CASSYSGGNSPLHF. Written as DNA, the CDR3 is TGTGCCAGCAGTTACTCTGGGGGCAATTCACCCCTCCACTTT.